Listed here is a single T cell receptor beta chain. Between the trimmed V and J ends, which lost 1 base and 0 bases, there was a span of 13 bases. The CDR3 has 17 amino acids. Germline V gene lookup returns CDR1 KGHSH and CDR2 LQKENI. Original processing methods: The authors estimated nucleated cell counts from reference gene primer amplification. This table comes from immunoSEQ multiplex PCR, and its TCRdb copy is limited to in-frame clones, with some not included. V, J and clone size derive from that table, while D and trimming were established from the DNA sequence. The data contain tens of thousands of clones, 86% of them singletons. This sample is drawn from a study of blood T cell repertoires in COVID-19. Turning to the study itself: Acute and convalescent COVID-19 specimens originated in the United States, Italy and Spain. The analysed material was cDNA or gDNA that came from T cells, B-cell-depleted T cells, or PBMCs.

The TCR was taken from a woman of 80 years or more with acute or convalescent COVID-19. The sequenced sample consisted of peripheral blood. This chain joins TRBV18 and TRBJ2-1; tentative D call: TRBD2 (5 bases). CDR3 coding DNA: TGTGCCAGCTCACCACGGACTCACTCAAGCTCCTACAATGAGCAGTTCTTC. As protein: CASSPRTHSSSYNEQFF.